Listed here are 20 T cell receptor beta chains from one sample, sequenced in a study of CD8+ T cells in alopecia areata (dated 2018 in TCRdb). The time point label here, explained by the study, means: baseline before oral tofacitinib. Receptor libraries were prepared by the immunoSEQ multiplex PCR assay. RNA was extracted from all samples and reverse transcribed into cDNA, which served as template for TCR sequencing. Here the immuneACCESS table is served through TCRdb, limited to in-frame sequences with V and J called. Missing clones are a known gap in these copies; in checked studies unresolved V genes cover under half, and the rest lacks a known reason. The sample table contains fewer than 200,000 clones; only one count was recorded for 67% of them. The ten largest clones capture around 10% of the sample. This specimen was CD8+ T cells sorted from blood, taken at week 0. Source of these receptors: a human donor with alopecia areata.

The chain has TRBV4-2 and TRBJ2-3, with 9 bases lining up with TRBD2. CDR3 size: 16 residues. V gave up 0 bases and J gave up 1 base; unmatched junction bases: 2. The V gene's germline CDR1 is LGHNA and CDR2 YNFKEQ. CDR3 loop: CASSQDIAGGTDTQYF. The CDR3 DNA is TGTGCCAGCAGCCAAGACATAGCGGGGGGCACAGATACGCAGTATTTT.

V and J are TRBV13 and TRBJ2-7; D is uncertain. The CDR3 runs to 13 residues. V dropped 5 bases and J dropped 7 bases, with 15 bases sitting between them. Germline V lookup: CDR1 PRHDT, CDR2 FYEKMQ (reference sequence). The CDR3 protein is CASSPTLDLEQYF. The CDR3 bases are TGTGCCAGCAGCCCAACCCTTGACCTTGAGCAGTACTTC.

This rearrangement joins TRBV7-9 to TRBJ2-3; TRBD1 or TRBD2 may be the D gene (5 bases each). V lost 5 bases to trimming and J lost 5 bases, with 20 bases between them. The CDR3 consists of 16 residues. CDR1 is SEHNR, CDR2 FQNEAQ, per germline (reference sequence). CDR3 sequence reads: CASSPPGVGEIDTQYF. The CDR3 DNA is TGTGCCAGCAGCCCGCCGGGCGTGGGGGAGATAGATACGCAGTATTTT.

This chain connects TRBV13 to TRBJ2-3, with D tentatively TRBD2 (6 bases). Germline CDR1 and CDR2: PRHDT and FYEKMQ (reference sequence). The CDR3 spans 11 residues. Trimming pared 7 bases from V and 8 bases from J, leaving 10 bases between. As DNA, the CDR3 is TGTGCCAGCACCCTGCGGGGTACGCAGTATTTT. It translates to CASTLRGTQYF.

This sequence joins TRBV19 and TRBJ1-2; no definite D call. Trimming removed 1 base from V and 2 bases from J, with 14 bases in between. The CDR3 has 16 amino acids. Germline-derived CDR1 and CDR2 are LNHDA and SQIVND (reference sequence). The CDR3 DNA sequence: TGTGCCAGTAGTATAGTCCCGCCGGGTCCCAACTATGGCTACACCTTC. Translation gives CASSIVPPGPNYGYTF.

This chain uses TRBV5-6 with TRBJ2-5; D gene uncertain. Germline V CDR1 and CDR2: SGHDT, YYEEEE. CDR3 length equals 12 residues. Between the trimmed V and J ends, which lost 3 bases and 5 bases, there was a span of 8 bases. CDR3 region: CASSSARETQYF. In DNA form, the CDR3 reads TGTGCCAGCAGCTCAGCGAGGGAGACCCAGTACTTC.

The chain combines TRBV4-1 with TRBJ2-2; possibly TRBD1 for D (6 bases). V lost 3 bases and J 6 bases, leaving 20 bases between the germline ends. Per germline, CDR1 MGHRA and CDR2 YSYEKL. The CDR3 runs 17 residues. The CDR3 loop is CASSHPLDRPVAGELFF. CDR3 bases: TGCGCCAGCAGCCACCCCCTCGACAGGCCGGTAGCCGGGGAGCTGTTTTTT.

J is TRBJ1-2 and V is TRBV7-9; D is uncertain. The germline V and J ends were trimmed by 1 base and 3 bases, with 12 bases remaining between them. The CDR3 contains 15 residues. The V gene's germline CDR1 is SEHNR and CDR2 FQNEAQ (reference sequence). CDR3 in DNA: TGTGCCAGCAGCTTAGTGTCCGGGAACGACTATGGCTACACCTTC. It codes for CASSLVSGNDYGYTF.

This clone was detected a few times. The CDR3 sequence is CASSVEAMVLAQYF. The CDR3 nucleotides read TGTGCCAGCAGCGTGGAGGCTATGGTATTGGCCCAGTACTTC. The gene calls are TRBV11-2 and TRBJ2-5, with D tentatively TRBD2 (5 bases). Germline V gene sequence: CDR1 SGHAT, CDR2 FQNNGV. This CDR3 spans 14 amino acids. The V gene lost 5 bases and the J gene lost 9 bases, with 19 bases spanning the gap.

The rearrangement uses TRBV4-2 and TRBJ2-7, with D unresolved. Trimming removed 5 bases at V and 5 bases at J, with 4 bases between. Per the germline V gene, CDR1 is LGHNA and CDR2 is YNFKEQ. This CDR3 is built from 10 residues. CDR3 bases: TGTGCCAGCAGCGGGGACGAGCAGTACTTC. It is translated as CASSGDEQYF.

The chain links TRBV5-1 to TRBJ2-5; 11 bases map to TRBD1. This CDR3 has 17 residues. With V trimmed by 2 bases and J by 4 bases, 10 bases remained unmatched. Germline-derived CDR1 and CDR2 are SGHRS and YFSETQ. Here the CDR3 DNA reads TGCGCCAGCAGCTTCACCCTGGACAGGGGGCGTCGAGAGACCCAGTACTTC. Protein product: CASSFTLDRGRRETQYF.

The rearrangement links TRBV23-1 to TRBJ1-1, with D perhaps TRBD1 (6 bases). TRBV23-1 is given ORF status, its function remaining uncertain. V was cut by 6 bases and J by 6 bases, with 14 bases left in between. CDR3 length: 13 residues. The CDR3 sequence is CASSPGQLAEAFF. The CDR3, as DNA: TGCGCCAGCAGCCCTGGACAGTTGGCTGAAGCTTTCTTT.

This clone has more than one count but fewer than ten. Within the sample, other DNA sequences also encode this same CDR3. The chain links TRBV4-1 to TRBJ1-3; 10 nucleotides agree with TRBD1. The V gene's germline CDR1 is MGHRA and CDR2 YSYEKL. This CDR3 is 14 amino acids long. The ends lost 5 bases at V and 2 bases at J; junction bases unmatched: 0. CDR3 bases: TGCGCCAGCAGCGGGACAGGGGCTGGAAACACCATATATTTT. Its translation is CASSGTGAGNTIYF.

This chain joins TRBV7-6 and TRBJ2-3; TRBD2 is a possible D gene (5 bases). The V and J ends lost 5 bases and 6 bases respectively, with 15 bases between them. Germline V gene lookup returns CDR1 SGHVS and CDR2 FNYEAQ. There are 14 residues in the CDR3. In DNA form, the CDR3 reads TGTGCCAGCAGCCCGGGGAGCCGGCTGGATACGCAGTATTTT. Encoded protein: CASSPGSRLDTQYF.

The genes are TRBV30 and TRBJ2-2, with D possibly called TRBD1 or TRBD2 (5 bases each). Germline values: CDR1 GTSNPN, CDR2 SVGIG (reference sequence). This CDR3 contains 17 residues. Trimming left V 0 bases short and J 3 bases short, with 17 bases between. The CDR3 loop is CAWSVRGGGRDTGELFF. The CDR3 DNA reads as TGTGCCTGGAGTGTACGTGGAGGTGGCAGGGACACCGGGGAGCTGTTTTTT. Variable domain in full (rest from reference TRBV30 and TRBJ2-2): SQTIHQWPATLVQPVGSPLSLECTVEGTSNPNLYWYRQAAGRGLQLLFYSVGIGQISSEVPQNLSASRPQDRQFILSSKKLLLSDSGFYLCAWSVRGGGRDTGELFFGEGSRLTVL.

CDR3 region: CASSLGRQENYGYTF. The CDR3, as DNA: TGTGCCAGCAGCTTAGGCCGACAGGAAAACTATGGCTACACCTTC. The gene calls are TRBV13 and TRBJ1-2, with a possible D match to TRBD1 (6 bases). Germline lookup yields CDR1 PRHDT and CDR2 FYEKMQ (reference sequence). The CDR3 has 15 amino acids. Trimming left V 0 bases short and J 2 bases short, with 10 bases between. Supplemented by reference TRBV13 and TRBJ1-2, the full variable domain reads AAGVIQSPRHLIKEKRETATLKCYPIPRHDTVYWYQQGPGQDPQFLISFYEKMQSDKGSIPDRFSAQQFSDYHSELNMSSLELGDSALYFCASSLGRQENYGYTFGSGTRLTVV.

V and J are TRBV30 and TRBJ1-1; D is uncertain. CDR3 length: 11 amino acids. The germline V and J ends were trimmed by 8 bases and 4 bases, with 11 bases remaining between them. CDR1 is GTSNPN and CDR2 is SVGIG in the germline V gene (reference sequence). CDR3 loop: CAGPGGTEAFF. The CDR3 coding sequence is TGTGCCGGGCCCGGTGGCACTGAAGCTTTCTTT. The full variable domain, in which reference TRBV30 and TRBJ1-1 provide the parts outside the CDR3, is SQTIHQWPATLVQPVGSPLSLECTVEGTSNPNLYWYRQAAGRGLQLLFYSVGIGQISSEVPQNLSASRPQDRQFILSSKKLLLSDSGFYLCAGPGGTEAFFGQGTRLTVV.

The V call is TRBV29-1, the J call TRBJ1-1; D is unresolved. V was shortened by 6 bases and J by 4 bases, with 15 bases between the two germline ends. CDR3 length equals 13 residues. Germline V lookup: CDR1 SQVTM, CDR2 ANQGSEA. The CDR3 nucleotides are TGCAGCGTCCGTGGCGGAGGTTCCACTGAAGCTTTCTTT. Translation: CSVRGGGSTEAFF.

The V call is TRBV7-9, the J call TRBJ2-3; D is unresolved. The V gene's germline CDR1 is SEHNR and CDR2 FQNEAQ (reference sequence). Trimming shortened V by 1 base and J by 5 bases, and 10 bases separated the two germline ends. The length of the CDR3 is 14 residues. In DNA form, the CDR3 reads TGTGCCAGCAGCTTAGTCCGTGGAATAGATACGCAGTATTTT. Its protein is CASSLVRGIDTQYF.

The genes are TRBV30 and TRBJ2-7, with D possibly being TRBD2 (6 bases). Germline CDR1 reads GTSNPN; CDR2 reads SVGIG (reference sequence). The length of the CDR3 is 13 residues. Trimming shortened V by 5 bases and J by 4 bases, and 15 bases separated the two germline ends. The DNA for the CDR3 is TGTGCCTGGGCGGCGGGGAACTATTACGAGCAGTACTTC. It encodes CAWAAGNYYEQYF.